Given below is one TCR beta chain in context. The antigen is undetermined. Data came from immunoSEQ multiplex PCR; TCRdb stores just in-frame clones and leaves some out. The repertoire holds about 40,000 clones, with roughly 85% as singletons. This sample is part of a study of CD8 T cells in acute hepatitis C reinfection. Study summary: Sequences come from NS3-1073-specific CD8+ T cells, during acute infection and after clearance. Points from the study as a whole: Differing sequencing approaches may have limited exact matches to other epitopes. More than ten public clonotypes were found regardless of outcome.

The CDR3 is 14 residues long. V trimming: 4 bases; J trimming: 3 bases; junction bases outside the gene matches: 2. The germline CDR1 and CDR2 sequences are LNHDA and SQIVND (reference sequence). Regarding time point: naive CD8 control sorted from an acute-time-point sample. CD3, CD8 and CD45RO antibodies stained cells; a viability dye excluded dead cells. The chain couples TRBV19 to TRBJ2-1, with 8 bases aligning to TRBD1. The material sequenced was naive CD8+ T cells from PBMCs. This TCR was recovered from a woman aged 18-29 years who spontaneously cleared hepatitis C infection. The CDR3 is CASSRTGIYNEQFF. The CDR3 DNA sequence: TGTGCCAGTAGTAGGACAGGGATCTACAATGAGCAGTTCTTC. Full variable domain (missing parts from reference TRBV19 and TRBJ2-1): DGGITQSPKYLFRKEGQNVTLSCEQNLNHDAMYWYRQDPGQGLRLIYYSQIVNDFQKGDIAEGYSVSREKKESFPLTVTSAQKNPTAFYLCASSRTGIYNEQFFGPGTRLTVL.